Below are 12 T cell receptor beta chains sequenced from a single sample in a study of OX40 agonist ivuxolimab in advanced cancers. Libraries were made using the immunoSEQ multiplex PCR assay. TCRdb stores this immuneACCESS table with in-frame sequences only. Part of the clones is absent; in the studies checked, under half of the shortfall reflects unresolved V genes, and no reason is known for the rest. In this sample the table shows roughly 100,000 clones, around 87% of which occur a single time. The biggest ten clones account for 1.5% to 2% of the sample. Sequences were derived from CD4+ or CD8+ T cells sorted from blood, sampled in a trial of the OX40 agonist ivuxolimab. These receptors were obtained from an adult with an advanced solid tumor such as melanoma, head and neck, liver or kidney cancer.

The chain carries TRBV21-1 and TRBJ2-3. TRBV21-1 is a recognized pseudogene. The CDR3 runs to 16 residues. For the CDR3, the DNA is TGTGCCAGCAGCAAACCTCAGGCTAGAGTCACAGATACGCAGTATTTT. Translation: CASSKPQARVTDTQYF.

The chain links TRBV5-4 to TRBJ2-2; TRBD2 agrees at 8 bases. V shed 3 bases and J 7 bases; nucleotides not matched to a gene: 11. Germline values: CDR1 SGHNT, CDR2 YYREEE (reference sequence). The CDR3 is 16 amino acids. The CDR3 DNA sequence: TGTGCCAGCAGCTCGGGGCGGGGGGCCAGGGGCGGGGAGCTGTTTTTT. Protein product: CASSSGRGARGGELFF.

This clone was recorded a few times. CDR3 sequence: CASSFLGTGNTEAFF. CDR3 in DNA: TGTGCCAGCAGCTTCCTCGGGACGGGGAACACTGAAGCTTTCTTT. The chain recombines TRBV7-8 with TRBJ1-1; maybe TRBD1 (5 bases). Germline V gene data show CDR1 as SGHVS and CDR2 as FQNEAQ. CDR3 length: 15 residues. Trimming shortened V by 3 bases and J by 1 base, and 12 bases separated the two germline ends. Together with reference TRBV7-8 and TRBJ1-1, the CDR3 gives the full variable domain: GAGVSQSPRYKVAKRGQDVALRCDPISGHVSLFWYQQALGQGPEFLTYFQNEAQLDKSGLPSDRFFAERPEGSVSTLKIQRTQQEDSAVYLCASSFLGTGNTEAFFGQGTRLTVV.

This clone was seen a few times. The CDR3 protein is CASSLTPGAYNEQFF. The CDR3, as DNA: TGTGCCAGCAGCTTGACCCCCGGGGCATACAATGAGCAGTTCTTC. The V gene is TRBV7-2, the J gene TRBJ2-1; D could derive from TRBD1 or TRBD2 (5 bases each). Trimming took 3 bases from V and 4 from J, leaving 13 bases between them. This CDR3 is built from 15 residues. Germline V lookup: CDR1 SGHTA, CDR2 FQGNSA.

The genes are TRBV6-6 and TRBJ1-4, with D perhaps matching TRBD1 (5 bases). The germline gives CDR1 MNHNY, CDR2 SVGAGI (reference sequence). The CDR3 sequence is 15 residues long. V lost 2 bases, J lost 7 bases, and 14 bases lay in between. CDR3 bases: TGTGCCAGCAGTTACGAGGGTATGAGGGGTGAAAAACTGTTTTTT. It encodes CASSYEGMRGEKLFF.

A few counts support this clone. The sample has other DNA sequences that encode this CDR3 too. The V gene is TRBV7-2, the J gene TRBJ2-5, with D perhaps matching TRBD2 (5 bases). The ends were cut back, 1 base at V and 4 bases at J, with 10 bases in the middle. This CDR3 is built from 14 residues. CDR1 and CDR2 (germline): SGHTA, FQGNSA. The CDR3 DNA follows: TGTGCCAGCAGCTTAGGTAGCGTGGGAGAGACCCAGTACTTC. It is translated as CASSLGSVGETQYF.

This chain uses TRBV30 with TRBJ1-2, with TRBD1 identical over 7 bases. The CDR3 runs to 12 residues. The junction had 6 bases not matched to a gene; V was cut back by 3 bases and J by 8 bases. Germline CDR1 is GTSNPN and CDR2 is SVGIG (reference sequence). The DNA for the CDR3 is TGTGCCTGGAGCCAGGGGGTCAGAGGCTACACCTTC. Its translation: CAWSQGVRGYTF. Based on the CDR3 plus reference TRBV30 and TRBJ1-2, the full variable domain is SQTIHQWPATLVQPVGSPLSLECTVEGTSNPNLYWYRQAAGRGLQLLFYSVGIGQISSEVPQNLSASRPQDRQFILSSKKLLLSDSGFYLCAWSQGVRGYTFGSGTRLTVV.

The table lists this clone with a count of one. V usage is TRBV15 and J usage is TRBJ2-1, with 7 bases aligning to TRBD2. The V gene's germline CDR1 is LNHNV and CDR2 YYDKDF (reference sequence). CDR3 length: 18 residues. The ends lost 0 bases at V and 3 bases at J; junction bases unmatched: 11. In DNA, the CDR3 is TGTGCCACCAGCAGAGATTTGGGTGGCGGGGGAGTCTACAATGAGCAGTTCTTC. Residues: CATSRDLGGGGVYNEQFF. Variable domain in full (rest from reference TRBV15 and TRBJ2-1): DAMVIQNPRYQVTQFGKPVTLSCSQTLNHNVMYWYQQKSSQAPKLLFHYYDKDFNNEADTPDNFQSRRPNTSFCFLDIRSPGLGDTAMYLCATSRDLGGGGVYNEQFFGPGTRLTVL.

The genes are TRBV11-3 and TRBJ2-5; 13 bases map to TRBD2. Germline values: CDR1 SGHNT, CDR2 YENEEA. V gave up 3 bases and J gave up 5 bases; unmatched junction bases: 3. This CDR3 region has 15 residues. Written as DNA, the CDR3 is TGTGCCAGCAGCTTGGGACTAGCGGGACCCGAGACCCAGTACTTC. Encoded protein: CASSLGLAGPETQYF.

The chain recombines TRBV19 with TRBJ1-5, with TRBD1 matching over 10 bases. J lost 7 bases, V lost 4 bases, and 13 bases had no gene match. The CDR3 spans 17 residues. Per the germline V gene, CDR1 is LNHDA and CDR2 is SQIVND (reference sequence). DNA for the CDR3: TGTGCCAGTAGTAGCGACCCGACAGGGGGCGGTAGGCAGCCCCAGCATTTT. Amino acids: CASSSDPTGGGRQPQHF. Combining the CDR3 with reference TRBV19 and TRBJ1-5 gives the whole variable domain DGGITQSPKYLFRKEGQNVTLSCEQNLNHDAMYWYRQDPGQGLRLIYYSQIVNDFQKGDIAEGYSVSREKKESFPLTVTSAQKNPTAFYLCASSSDPTGGGRQPQHFGDGTRLSIL.

The chain joins TRBV5-6 to TRBJ1-1; a possible D gene is TRBD1 (6 bases). The CDR3 totals 16 residues. Looked up from germline, CDR1 is SGHDT and CDR2 is YYEEEE. With 2 bases removed from V and 0 bases from J, the gap between germline ends came to 14 bases. The CDR3 here is CASSFPWGAMNTEAFF. The CDR3 DNA sequence: TGTGCCAGCAGCTTCCCATGGGGGGCAATGAACACTGAAGCTTTCTTT. Variable domain in full (rest from reference TRBV5-6 and TRBJ1-1): DAGVTQSPTHLIKTRGQQVTLRCSPKSGHDTVSWYQQALGQGPQFIFQYYEEEERQRGNFPDRFSGHQFPNYSSELNVNALLLGDSALYLCASSFPWGAMNTEAFFGQGTRLTVV.

The chain couples TRBV18 to TRBJ2-7; D possibly corresponds to TRBD2 (5 bases). V lost 2 bases and J lost 4, with 18 bases in between. In germline, CDR1 is KGHSH, CDR2 LQKENI. The CDR3 loop spans 16 amino acids. CDR3 sequence: CASSPVEGLGFYEQYF. The CDR3, as DNA: TGTGCCAGCTCACCAGTCGAGGGCTTGGGATTTTACGAGCAGTACTTC.